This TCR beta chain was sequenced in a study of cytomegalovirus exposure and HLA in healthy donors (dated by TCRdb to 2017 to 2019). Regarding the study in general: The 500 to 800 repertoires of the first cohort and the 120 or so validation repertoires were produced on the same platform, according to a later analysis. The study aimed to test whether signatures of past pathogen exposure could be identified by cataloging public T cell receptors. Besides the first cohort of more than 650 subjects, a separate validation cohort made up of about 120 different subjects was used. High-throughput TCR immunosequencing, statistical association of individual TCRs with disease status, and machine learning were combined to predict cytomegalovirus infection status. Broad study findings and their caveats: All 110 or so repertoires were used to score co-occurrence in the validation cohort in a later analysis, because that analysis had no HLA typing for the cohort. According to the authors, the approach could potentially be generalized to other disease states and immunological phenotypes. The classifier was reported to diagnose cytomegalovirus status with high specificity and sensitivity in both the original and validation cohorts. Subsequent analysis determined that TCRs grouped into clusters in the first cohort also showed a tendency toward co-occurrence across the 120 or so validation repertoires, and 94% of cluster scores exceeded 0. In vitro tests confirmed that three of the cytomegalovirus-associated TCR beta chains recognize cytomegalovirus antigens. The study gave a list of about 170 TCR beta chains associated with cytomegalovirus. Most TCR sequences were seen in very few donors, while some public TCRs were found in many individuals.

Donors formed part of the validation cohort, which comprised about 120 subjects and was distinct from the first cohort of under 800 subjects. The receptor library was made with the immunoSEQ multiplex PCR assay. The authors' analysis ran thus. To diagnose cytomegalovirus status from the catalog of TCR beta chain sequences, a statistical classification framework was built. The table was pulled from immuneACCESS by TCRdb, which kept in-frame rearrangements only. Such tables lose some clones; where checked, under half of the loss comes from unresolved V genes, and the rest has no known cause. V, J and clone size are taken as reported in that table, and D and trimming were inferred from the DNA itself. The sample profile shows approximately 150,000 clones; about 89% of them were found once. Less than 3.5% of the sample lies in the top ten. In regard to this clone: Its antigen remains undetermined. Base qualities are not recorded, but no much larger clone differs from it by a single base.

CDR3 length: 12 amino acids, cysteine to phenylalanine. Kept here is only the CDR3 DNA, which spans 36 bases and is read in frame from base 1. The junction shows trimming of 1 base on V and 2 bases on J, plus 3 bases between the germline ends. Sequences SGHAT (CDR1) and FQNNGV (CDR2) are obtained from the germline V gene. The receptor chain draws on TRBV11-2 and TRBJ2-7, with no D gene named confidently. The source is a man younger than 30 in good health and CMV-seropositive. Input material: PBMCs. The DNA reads TGTGCCAGCAGCTTAGCAACCTACGAGCAGTACTTC. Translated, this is CASSLATYEQYF.